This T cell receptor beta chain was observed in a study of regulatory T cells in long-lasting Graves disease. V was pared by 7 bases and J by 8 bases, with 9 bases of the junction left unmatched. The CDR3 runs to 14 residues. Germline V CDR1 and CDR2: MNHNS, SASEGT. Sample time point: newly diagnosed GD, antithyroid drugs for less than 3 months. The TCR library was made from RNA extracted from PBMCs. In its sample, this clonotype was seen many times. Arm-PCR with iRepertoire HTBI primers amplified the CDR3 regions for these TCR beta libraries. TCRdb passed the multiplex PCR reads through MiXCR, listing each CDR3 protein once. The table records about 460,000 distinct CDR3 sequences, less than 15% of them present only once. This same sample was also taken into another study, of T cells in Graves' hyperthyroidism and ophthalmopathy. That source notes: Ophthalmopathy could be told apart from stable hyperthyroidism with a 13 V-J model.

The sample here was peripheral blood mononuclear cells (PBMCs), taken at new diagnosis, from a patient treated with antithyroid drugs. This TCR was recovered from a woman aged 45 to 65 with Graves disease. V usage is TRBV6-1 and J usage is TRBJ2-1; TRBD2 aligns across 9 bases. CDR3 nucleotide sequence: TGTGCCAGCACATCTAGCGGGATAAGCGATGAGCAGTTCTTC. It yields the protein CASTSSGISDEQFF.